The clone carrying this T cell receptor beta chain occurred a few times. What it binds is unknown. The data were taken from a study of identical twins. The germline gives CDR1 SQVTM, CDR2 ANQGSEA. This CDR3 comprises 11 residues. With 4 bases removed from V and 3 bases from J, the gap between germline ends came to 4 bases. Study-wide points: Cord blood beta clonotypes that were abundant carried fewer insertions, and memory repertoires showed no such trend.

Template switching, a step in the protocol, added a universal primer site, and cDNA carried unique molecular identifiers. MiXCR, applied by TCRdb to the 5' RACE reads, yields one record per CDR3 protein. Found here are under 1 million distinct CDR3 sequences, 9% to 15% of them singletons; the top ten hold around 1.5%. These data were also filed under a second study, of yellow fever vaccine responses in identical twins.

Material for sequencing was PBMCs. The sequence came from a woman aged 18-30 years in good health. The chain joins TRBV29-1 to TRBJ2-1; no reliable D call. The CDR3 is CSVVGYNEQFF. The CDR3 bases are TGCAGCGTTGTCGGCTACAATGAGCAGTTCTTC.